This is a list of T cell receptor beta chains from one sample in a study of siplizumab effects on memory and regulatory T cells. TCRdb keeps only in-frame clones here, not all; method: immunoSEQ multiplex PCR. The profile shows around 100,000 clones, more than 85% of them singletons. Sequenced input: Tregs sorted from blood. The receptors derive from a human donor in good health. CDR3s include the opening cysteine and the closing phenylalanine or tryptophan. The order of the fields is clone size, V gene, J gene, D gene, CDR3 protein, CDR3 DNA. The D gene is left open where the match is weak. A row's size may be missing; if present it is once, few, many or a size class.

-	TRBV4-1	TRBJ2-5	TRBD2	CASSQGTSGWQETQYF	TGCGCCAGCAGCCAAGGGACTAGCGGGTGGCAAGAGACCCAGTACTTC
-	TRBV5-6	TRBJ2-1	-	CASSLRQGFENEQFF	TGTGCCAGCAGCTTACGTCAGGGTTTCGAGAATGAGCAGTTCTTC
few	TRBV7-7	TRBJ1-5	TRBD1	CLPGTGEIGQPQHF	TGTCTACCCGGGACAGGGGAAATAGGTCAGCCCCAGCATTTT
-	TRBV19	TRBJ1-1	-	CASTQGFEAFF	TGTGCCAGTACCCAGGGGTTTGAAGCTTTCTTT
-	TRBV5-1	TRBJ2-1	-	CASSRTTSYNEQFF	TGCGCCAGCAGCCGAACGACTAGCTACAATGAGCAGTTCTTC
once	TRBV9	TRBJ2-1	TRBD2	CASSVLAGVLNEQFF	TGTGCCAGCAGCGTACTTGCGGGGGTGTTGAATGAGCAGTTCTTC
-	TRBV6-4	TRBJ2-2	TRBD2	CASSRVGARSAGVRTGELFF	TGTGCCAGCAGCCGGGTAGGGGCTCGATCGGCGGGAGTAAGGACCGGGGAGCTGTTTTTT
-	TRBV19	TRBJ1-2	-	CASSIVGRTEAYGYTF	TGTGCCAGTAGTATAGTAGGCCGTACAGAAGCCTATGGCTACACCTTC
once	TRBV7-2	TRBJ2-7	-	CASSPTGPILPEQYF	TGTGCCAGCAGCCCAACGGGACCTATCCTACCCGAGCAGTACTTC
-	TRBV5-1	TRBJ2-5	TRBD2	CASSLDASGRATGQETQYF	TGCGCCAGCAGCTTGGACGCTAGCGGGAGGGCCACGGGGCAAGAGACCCAGTACTTC
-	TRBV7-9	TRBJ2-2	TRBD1	CASSYRTGPNTGELFF	TGTGCCAGCAGTTACCGGACAGGACCAAACACCGGGGAGCTGTTTTTT
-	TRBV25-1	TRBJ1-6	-	CASTEGRAASPLHF	TGTGCCAGCACCGAGGGCAGGGCGGCCTCACCCCTCCACTTT
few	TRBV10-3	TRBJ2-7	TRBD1	CAIRDRGSGEQYF	TGTGCCATCAGGGACAGGGGTTCGGGCGAGCAGTACTTC
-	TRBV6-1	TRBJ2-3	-	CASSDTDTQYF	TGTGCCAGCAGTGACACTGATACGCAGTATTTT
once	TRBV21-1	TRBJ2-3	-	CASSKELAGSTDTQYF	TGTGCCAGCAGCAAAGAGCTAGCGGGGAGCACAGATACGCAGTATTTT
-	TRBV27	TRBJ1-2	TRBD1	CASSSYGQVANYGYTF	TGTGCCAGCAGTTCCTATGGACAGGTGGCAAACTATGGCTACACCTTC
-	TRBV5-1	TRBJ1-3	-	CASSLRGSGNTIYF	TGCGCCAGCAGCTTGAGGGGCTCTGGAAACACCATATATTTT
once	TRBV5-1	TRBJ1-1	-	CASSRGYTEAFF	TGCGCCAGCAGCCGAGGGTACACTGAAGCTTTCTTT
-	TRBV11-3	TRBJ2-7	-	CASSLTGHHEQYF	TGTGCCAGCAGCTTAACAGGGCACCACGAGCAGTACTTC
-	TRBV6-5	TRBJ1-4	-	CASSQNVGLGEKLFF	TGTGCCAGCAGTCAGAATGTGGGGCTAGGTGAAAAACTGTTTTTT
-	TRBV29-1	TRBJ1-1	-	CSVCSGAGTEAFF	TGCAGCGTTTGTTCAGGGGCGGGCACTGAAGCTTTCTTT
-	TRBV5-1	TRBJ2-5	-	CASSFRAAETQYF	TGCGCCAGCAGCTTTCGAGCGGCCGAGACCCAGTACTTC
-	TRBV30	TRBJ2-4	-	CAWSVRGGRKNIQYF	TGTGCCTGGAGTGTACGAGGAGGTCGCAAAAACATTCAGTACTTC
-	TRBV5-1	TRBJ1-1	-	CASSRLDILNTEAFF	TGCGCCAGCAGCCGCTTGGACATACTGAACACTGAAGCTTTCTTT
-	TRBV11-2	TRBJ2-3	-	CASSLVGGSVDTQYF	TGTGCCAGCAGCTTAGTTGGGGGCTCGGTAGATACGCAGTATTTT
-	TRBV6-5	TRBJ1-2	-	CASSRGEGGNYGYTF	TGTGCCAGCAGCCGCGGGGAGGGGGGTAACTATGGCTACACCTTC
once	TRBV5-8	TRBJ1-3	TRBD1	CASSRTGGLNTIYF	TGTGCCAGCAGCAGGACAGGGGGCTTAAACACCATATATTTT
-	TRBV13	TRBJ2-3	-	CASSLGGSSQYF	TGTGCCAGCAGCTTAGGCGGGAGTTCGCAGTATTTT
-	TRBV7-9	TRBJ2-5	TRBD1	CASSLGVGQGASETQYF	TGTGCCAGCAGCTTAGGGGTGGGACAGGGGGCGTCCGAGACCCAGTACTTC
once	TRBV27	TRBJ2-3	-	CASSTLRGRDTQYF	TGTGCCAGCAGTACCCTTCGCGGGCGGGATACGCAGTATTTT
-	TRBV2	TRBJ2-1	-	CASKPNLATLQFF	TGTGCCAGCAAGCCCAATCTAGCGACGTTGCAGTTCTTC
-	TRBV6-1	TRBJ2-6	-	CASSDLVLPGANVLTF	TGTGCCAGCAGTGACCTGGTCTTGCCTGGGGCCAACGTCCTGACTTTC
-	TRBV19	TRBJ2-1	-	CASSISEYNEQFF	TGTGCCAGTAGTATCTCGGAATACAATGAGCAGTTCTTC
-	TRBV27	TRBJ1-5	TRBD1	CASRGTGIDSNQPQHF	TGTGCCAGCAGAGGGACAGGGATCGATAGCAATCAGCCCCAGCATTTT
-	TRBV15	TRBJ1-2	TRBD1	CATSSGDSYGYTF	TGTGCCACCAGCAGCGGGGACAGCTATGGCTACACCTTC
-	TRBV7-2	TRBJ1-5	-	CASSGDINSNQPQHF	TGTGCCAGCAGCGGGGACATCAATAGCAATCAGCCCCAGCATTTT
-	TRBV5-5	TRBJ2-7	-	CASSFMRTYEQYF	TGTGCCAGCAGCTTCATGCGTACCTACGAGCAGTACTTC
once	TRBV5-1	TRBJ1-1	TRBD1	CASSEGQPNTEAFF	TGCGCCAGCAGCGAGGGACAGCCAAACACTGAAGCTTTCTTT
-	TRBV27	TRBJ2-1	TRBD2	CASSPREGSYNEQFF	TGTGCCAGCAGTCCCCGGGAGGGCTCCTACAATGAGCAGTTCTTC
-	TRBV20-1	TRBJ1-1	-	CSASPYTEAFF	TGCAGTGCTAGTCCGTACACTGAAGCTTTCTTT
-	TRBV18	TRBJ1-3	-	CASSPGRGFIGNTIYF	TGTGCCAGCTCACCAGGTCGAGGGTTCATCGGAAACACCATATATTTT
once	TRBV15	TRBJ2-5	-	CATSRDRGPAETQYF	TGTGCCACCAGCAGAGATCGGGGCCCGGCGGAGACCCAGTACTTC
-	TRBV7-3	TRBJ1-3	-	CASSLGSGNTIYF	TGTGCCAGCAGCTTGGGCTCTGGAAACACCATATATTTT
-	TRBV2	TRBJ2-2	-	CASSVGGSNTGELFF	TGTGCCAGCAGTGTTGGGGGTTCGAACACCGGGGAGCTGTTTTTT
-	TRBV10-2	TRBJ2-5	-	CASSDRAGRTQYF	TGCGCCAGCAGCGATAGAGCCGGACGGACCCAGTACTTC
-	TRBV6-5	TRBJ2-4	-	CASSDRTLAKNIQYF	TGTGCCAGCTCCGACAGAACTTTAGCCAAAAACATTCAGTACTTC
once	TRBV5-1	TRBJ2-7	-	CASSLAESYEQYF	TGCGCCAGCAGCTTGGCTGAGAGTTACGAGCAGTACTTC
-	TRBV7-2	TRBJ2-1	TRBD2	CASSLQALAGLYNEQFF	TGTGCCAGCAGCTTGCAGGCTCTAGCGGGCCTCTACAATGAGCAGTTCTTC
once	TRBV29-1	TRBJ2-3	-	CSVGGAGVITDTQYF	TGCAGCGTTGGGGGGGCAGGGGTTATAACAGATACGCAGTATTTT
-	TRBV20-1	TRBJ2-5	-	CSATSLETQYF	TGCAGTGCTACTAGCCTAGAGACCCAGTACTTC
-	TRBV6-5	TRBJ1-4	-	CASRSTNEKLFF	TGTGCCAGCAGGTCAACTAATGAAAAACTGTTTTTT
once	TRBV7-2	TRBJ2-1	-	CASSLGLLLAPYNEQFF	TGTGCCAGCAGCTTAGGGTTGTTGTTAGCGCCCTACAATGAGCAGTTCTTC
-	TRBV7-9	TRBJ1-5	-	CASSVSYQPQHF	TGTGCCAGCAGCGTCAGCTATCAGCCCCAGCATTTT
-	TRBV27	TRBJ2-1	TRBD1	CASSSDRGWALLYNEQFF	TGTGCCAGCAGTTCTGACAGGGGATGGGCCCTGCTCTACAATGAGCAGTTCTTC
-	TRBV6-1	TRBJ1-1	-	CASSERSGTEAFF	TGTGCCAGCAGTGAAAGGTCGGGCACTGAAGCTTTCTTT
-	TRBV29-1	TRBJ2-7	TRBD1	CSVQGVYEQYF	TGCAGCGTCCAGGGGGTCTACGAGCAGTACTTC